Listed below are T cell receptor beta chains from one sample, sequenced in a study of molecular identifiers for immune sequencing clone quantification. TCRdb ran MiXCR on the PCR reads and lists one entry per CDR3 protein. This sample has tens of thousands of distinct CDR3 sequences, with 24% found just once. The sequencing input was naive CD8+ T cells from blood, with Jurkat cell RNA spiked in. The origin of the receptors is a human donor in good health. Some libraries in this study had Jurkat cell RNA spiked in. The CDR3 runs from the conserved cysteine through the conserved F or W. A D gene is named only where the DNA matches it firmly. Only part of the rows carry a size: once, few, many, or a class if the clone is expanded.

cdr3_nt cdr3_aa j_call v_call d_call clone_size
TGCAGCGTTGGCCTAGCGGGAGATCACACAGATACGCAGTATTTT CSVGLAGDHTDTQYF TRBJ2-3 TRBV29-1 TRBD2 many
TGTGCCAGCAGCTTCTGGGACAGCTACACAGATACGCAGTATTTT CASSFWDSYTDTQYF TRBJ2-3 TRBV7-9 TRBD1 -
TGTGCCTGGAGTGTAGGGGGAGATGAAGCTTTCTTT CAWSVGGDEAFF TRBJ1-1 TRBV30 - many
TGTGCCAGCAGCTTAGCACATCTGGACACTGAAGCTTTCTTT CASSLAHLDTEAFF TRBJ1-1 TRBV7-9 - -
TGTGCCAGCATCGGACAGGGGTTCCCTGAAGCTTTCTTT CASIGQGFPEAFF TRBJ1-1 TRBV6-1 TRBD1 many
TGTGCCACCAGTGATCCTCGGGGGACTAGCACAGATACGCAGTATTTT CATSDPRGTSTDTQYF TRBJ2-3 TRBV24-1 - few
TGTGCCAGCACCCACGGGGGGAATCTGATTTTT CASTHGGNLIF TRBJ1-4 TRBV6-6 - once
TGTGCCAGCAGCTTAGCCGGACAGGGGAGGTACCAAGAGACCCAGTACTTC CASSLAGQGRYQETQYF TRBJ2-5 TRBV7-9 TRBD1 many
TGTGCCAGCAGCTTAGGGCCCCTCGAGCAGTACTTC CASSLGPLEQYF TRBJ2-7 TRBV13 - many
TGCAGCGTTGAAATGGCCGATCGATACGAGCAGTACTTC CSVEMADRYEQYF TRBJ2-7 TRBV29-1 - many
TGCGCCAGCAGCCAAGACAGGGCTGAGACCCAGTACTTC CASSQDRAETQYF TRBJ2-5 TRBV4-3 - many
TGTGCCAGCAGCGGACAGACCTACGAGCAGTACTTC CASSGQTYEQYF TRBJ2-7 TRBV5-4 - many
TGTGCCAGCAGCCCCGATGGAGGGGCACACGTCTCTGGAAACACCATATATTTT CASSPDGGAHVSGNTIYF TRBJ1-3 TRBV9 - many
TGTGCCAGCAGCTACAGGGATGTGAACACTGAAGCTTTCTTT CASSYRDVNTEAFF TRBJ1-1 TRBV7-9 - once
TGTGCCAGCAGCCCCGACGAAGCGGTCAGCGGGGAGCTGTTTTTT CASSPDEAVSGELFF TRBJ2-2 TRBV5-4 - many
TGCAGCGCCGGAACCCAGCGGGAGCCCGGGGAGCTGTTTTTT CSAGTQREPGELFF TRBJ2-2 TRBV29-1 TRBD2 many
TGTGCCAGCAGCGTAGATGTGGGTTTCGATGAGCAGTACTTC CASSVDVGFDEQYF TRBJ2-7 TRBV9 - many
TGTGCCAGCAGTACCACTAGCGGGGTCTCCTACGAGCAGCACTTC CASSTTSGVSYEQHF TRBJ2-7 TRBV28 TRBD2 -
TGTGCCACCAGTGATGGAGGACTTATCGATGTTACAGATACGCAGTATTTT CATSDGGLIDVTDTQYF TRBJ2-3 TRBV24-1 - -
TGTGCCAGCAGGGAAGACAGGATTCAGCCTCTCCCCGGGGCCAACGTCCTGACTTTC CASREDRIQPLPGANVLTF TRBJ2-6 TRBV6-5 - medium-sized
TGTGCCAGCAGTATAGGGTCTACGGAGACCCAGTACTTC CASSIGSTETQYF TRBJ2-5 TRBV12-3/TRBV12-4 - many
TGTGCCAGCAGTGATAGAACCCCGACCTCAGATACGCAGTATTTT CASSDRTPTSDTQYF TRBJ2-3 TRBV2 - many
TGTGCCAGCAGTGTGTGGGGCGGGAGCACAGATACGCAGTATTTT CASSVWGGSTDTQYF TRBJ2-3 TRBV6-4 - many
TGTGCTGCGGGGACTAGCGGCACAGATACGCAGTATTTT CAAGTSGTDTQYF TRBJ2-3 TRBV12-3/TRBV12-4 TRBD2 -
TGTGCCAGCAGCCCCGGGACTAGCGGGAGGTCTAGCACAGATACGCAGTATTTT CASSPGTSGRSSTDTQYF TRBJ2-3 TRBV13 TRBD2 many